This T cell receptor beta chain was observed in a study of T-cell reconstitution after alpha-beta-depleted transplantation in children. TCRbeta library construction was performed incorporating unique molecular identifiers. TCRdb ran MiXCR on the PCR reads and lists one entry per CDR3 protein. This table has a few hundred thousand distinct CDR3 sequences, over 20% appearing once. Comment on this clonotype: Its specificity is not known.

V lost 3 bases and J lost 7; bases outside the gene matches: 8. CDR3 size: 15 residues. Germline lookup yields CDR1 GTSNPN and CDR2 SVGIG (reference sequence). Study conclusions and caveats: Counts and diversity of T cells one year after transplant came mostly from newly produced T cells. About two months after transplant, alpha-beta T cells reportedly came from several hundred expanded graft clones.

The specimen comprised PBMCs, sampled before TCRalphabeta/CD19-depleted stem cell transplant. The V and J genes are TRBV30 and TRBJ2-7; 14 bases map to TRBD2. The sequence came from a boy in the first two years of life with Wiskott-Aldrich syndrome, due to receive a stem cell transplant. The CDR3 spells CAWREGLAGAEEQYF. The CDR3, as DNA: TGTGCCTGGAGGGAGGGACTAGCGGGAGCCGAGGAGCAGTACTTC.